The 26 T cell receptor beta chains presented below share a single source sample, sequenced in a study of CD8 T cells in Susac syndrome. RNA in amounts of roughly 0.45 to 1 ug was reverse transcribed with random hexamers. From the immunoSEQ multiplex PCR reads, TCRdb called clonotypes with MiXCR, one entry per CDR3 protein. Here the sample spans about 290,000 distinct CDR3 sequences, approximately 85% being singletons. Sequencing was carried out using CD8+ T cells from PBMCs. All receptors derive from a human donor with multiple sclerosis.

The chain couples TRBV10-2 to TRBJ2-1, with TRBD2 identical over 10 bases. The CDR3 covers 17 residues. The V and J ends lost 5 bases and 5 bases, in that order; junction bases with no gene match: 12. Germline-derived CDR1 and CDR2 are WSHSY and SAAADI. As DNA, the CDR3 is TGCGCCAGCAGTCCGATGAGGTCTAGCGGGAGAGACAATGAGCAGTTCTTC. It is translated as CASSPMRSSGRDNEQFF.

The chain carries TRBV10-3 and TRBJ1-1; weak D call: TRBD1 (6 bases). V lost 0 bases, J lost 6 bases, and 14 bases lay in between. CDR1 is ENHRY and CDR2 is SYGVKD in the germline V gene. The CDR3 is 15 amino acids. The CDR3 sequence is CAISESQGRGAEAFF. CDR3 in DNA: TGTGCCATCAGTGAGTCACAGGGACGCGGCGCTGAAGCTTTCTTT.

The chain links TRBV7-9 to TRBJ1-5, with unresolved D. Germline V lookup: CDR1 SEHNR, CDR2 FQNEAQ (reference sequence). Trimming shortened V by 3 bases and J by 0 bases, and 6 bases separated the two germline ends. This CDR3 has 14 residues. This chain's CDR3 is CASSFGVSNQPQHF. The CDR3 DNA is TGTGCCAGCAGCTTCGGGGTTAGCAATCAGCCCCAGCATTTT.

The rearrangement links TRBV6-5 to TRBJ2-5; D is possibly TRBD2 (6 bases). This CDR3 comprises 15 residues. CDR1 MNHEY and CDR2 SVGAGI come from the germline V gene. Trimming removed 2 bases at V and 3 bases at J, with 13 bases between. The CDR3 DNA is TGTGCCAGCAGTTACCACCCGGGAGACGAAGAGACCCAGTACTTC. Its protein product is CASSYHPGDEETQYF.

The chain employs TRBV10-3 and TRBJ2-7; TRBD2 agrees at 9 bases. V trimming: 0 bases; J trimming: 8 bases; junction bases outside the gene matches: 8. Germline V gene data show CDR1 as ENHRY and CDR2 as SYGVKD. This CDR3 is built from 15 residues. Here the CDR3 reads CAISESTSGGNQQYF. The CDR3 DNA reads as TGTGCCATCAGTGAGTCGACTAGCGGAGGTAACCAGCAGTACTTC.

The rearrangement uses TRBV9 and TRBJ1-2, with D hard to call. The CDR3 has 13 residues. The V gene's germline CDR1 is SGDLS and CDR2 YYNGEE. Trimming cost V 4 bases and J 3 bases, with 10 bases left between them. The CDR3 loop is CASSYGADYGYTF. The CDR3 DNA sequence: TGTGCCAGCAGCTACGGAGCAGACTATGGCTACACCTTC.

V usage is TRBV24-1 and J usage is TRBJ2-7, with 9 bases fitting TRBD2. V lost 4 bases to trimming and J lost 3 bases; unmatched junction nucleotides: 3. The CDR3 loop spans 14 amino acids. The germline V gene encodes CDR1 KGHDR and CDR2 SFDVKD. CDR3 sequence (DNA): TGTGCCACCAGTGAGGCGGGGGGGTACTACGAGCAGTACTTC. It yields the protein CATSEAGGYYEQYF.

The rearrangement joins TRBV14 to TRBJ2-5; the D is unclear. Trimming pared 6 bases from V and 0 bases from J, leaving 5 bases between. This CDR3 has 12 residues. CDR1 is SGHDN, CDR2 FVKESK, per germline. CDR3 protein: CASSTDQETQYF. CDR3 nucleotide sequence: TGTGCCAGCAGTACAGACCAAGAGACCCAGTACTTC.

This clonotype occurred a few times. This chain joins TRBV7-9 and TRBJ2-7, with 8 bases aligning to TRBD1. This CDR3 has 14 amino acids. J lost 3 bases, V lost 6 bases, and 7 bases had no gene match. The germline gives CDR1 SEHNR, CDR2 FQNEAQ (reference sequence). Here the CDR3 reads CASSSGGAGYEQYF. In DNA form, the CDR3 reads TGTGCCAGCAGTTCAGGGGGCGCGGGCTACGAGCAGTACTTC. Combining the CDR3 with reference TRBV7-9 and TRBJ2-7 gives the whole variable domain DTGVSQNPRHKITKRGQNVTFRCDPISEHNRLYWYRQTLGQGPEFLTYFQNEAQLEKSRLLSDRFSAERPKGSFSTLEIQRTEQGDSAMYLCASSSGGAGYEQYFGPGTRLTVT.

The chain uses TRBV19 and TRBJ1-3; D is unclear. Germline CDR1 is LNHDA and CDR2 is SQIVND (reference sequence). Trimming removed 7 bases from V and 4 bases from J, with 26 bases in between. The CDR3 length is 18 residues. The CDR3 reads CASIPLSSTPRPGNTIYF. The DNA of the CDR3 is TGTGCCAGTATCCCTCTATCTTCGACCCCCAGGCCGGGAAACACCATATATTTT.

This clonotype showed up just once. The chain couples TRBV28 to TRBJ1-1, with 9 bases matching TRBD1. From germline, CDR1 is MDHEN and CDR2 SYDVKM. This CDR3 is built from 14 residues. Losses at the gene ends were 6 bases for V and 5 bases for J; bases not matched to a gene: 7. The chain's CDR3 is CASSDGTGRTEAFF. CDR3 DNA: TGTGCCAGCAGCGATGGGACAGGGAGAACTGAAGCTTTCTTT.

The chain is built from TRBV6-5 and TRBJ2-3; D is ambiguous. CDR3 size: 14 residues. The V end was cut by 2 bases, the J end by 0 bases, with 6 bases between. CDR1 is MNHEY and CDR2 is SVGAGI in the germline V gene. The CDR3 DNA reads TGTGCCAGCAGTTACGGTATTAGCACAGATACGCAGTATTTT. Protein product: CASSYGISTDTQYF.

J is TRBJ1-2 and V is TRBV27; 7 bases are a match to TRBD1. This CDR3 region has 14 residues. The germline gives CDR1 MNHEY, CDR2 SMNVEV (reference sequence). V gave up 5 bases and J gave up 2 bases; unmatched junction bases: 5. The CDR3 sequence is CASSHRGDNYGYTF. The DNA of the CDR3 is TGTGCCAGCAGTCACAGGGGCGACAACTATGGCTACACCTTC.

The table lists this clonotype with many counts. The chain carries TRBV5-8 and TRBJ2-5; D ambiguous. Germline CDR1 and CDR2: SGHTS and YDEGEE. This CDR3 is 14 amino acids long. Trimming shortened V by 1 base and J by 2 bases, and 9 bases separated the two germline ends. The CDR3 region has the DNA TGTGCCAGCAGCTTGATTGATAGTCAAGAGACCCAGTACTTC. Translated: CASSLIDSQETQYF.

This clonotype was detected only once. J is TRBJ2-3 and V is TRBV5-6; 7 positions match TRBD2. The CDR3 has 15 residues. V was pared by 6 bases and J by 1 base, with 8 bases of the junction left unmatched. Germline V CDR1 and CDR2: SGHDT, YYEEEE. Written as DNA, the CDR3 is TGTGCCAGCATCGGACTAGGAGGGGGCACAGATACGCAGTATTTT. Its protein product is CASIGLGGGTDTQYF. Full variable domain (remainder filled in from reference TRBV5-6 and TRBJ2-3): DAGVTQSPTHLIKTRGQQVTLRCSPKSGHDTVSWYQQALGQGPQFIFQYYEEEERQRGNFPDRFSGHQFPNYSSELNVNALLLGDSALYLCASIGLGGGTDTQYFGPGTRLTVL.

This clonotype showed up just a few times. This sequence joins TRBV6-6 and TRBJ2-7; TRBD2 aligns across 11 bases. The V segment lost 7 bases and the J segment 2 bases; nucleotides outside the gene matches: 4. Germline assignment: CDR1 MNHNY and CDR2 SVGAGI (reference sequence). CDR3 size: 14 residues. The CDR3 DNA sequence: TGTGCCAGCACCCGACTAGCGGGACCCTACGAGCAGTACTTC. It is translated as CASTRLAGPYEQYF.

V usage is TRBV27 and J usage is TRBJ1-5; 7 bases are shared with TRBD1. The germline gives CDR1 MNHEY, CDR2 SMNVEV (reference sequence). This CDR3 is built from 18 residues. Unmatched junction bases numbered 14, after V lost 5 bases and J lost 1 base. CDR3 coding DNA: TGTGCCAGCAGTGCCTCACAGGGGTCTAGGGCGAGCAATCAGCCCCAGCATTTT. Encoded protein: CASSASQGSRASNQPQHF.

The CDR3 sequence is CASSQVYAGGADTQYF. The CDR3 DNA is TGCGCCAGCAGCCAAGTATACGCGGGAGGCGCAGATACGCAGTATTTT. The V and J genes are TRBV4-3 and TRBJ2-3, with TRBD2 matching over 8 bases. The germline V gene encodes CDR1 LGHNA and CDR2 YSLEER. V shed 1 base and J 4 bases; nucleotides not matched to a gene: 7. The CDR3 is made up of 16 amino acids.

The chain uses TRBV15 and TRBJ2-1; TRBD2 might be the D (6 bases). The CDR3 is 17 residues long. Germline CDR1 LNHNV, CDR2 YYDKDF (reference sequence). Trimming removed 3 bases from V and 0 bases from J, with 15 bases in between. The CDR3 DNA is TGTGCCACCAGCAGGGCCTGGTACGGGAGCTCCTACAATGAGCAGTTCTTC. Amino acids: CATSRAWYGSSYNEQFF. Full variable domain (outside the CDR3, taken from reference TRBV15 and TRBJ2-1): DAMVIQNPRYQVTQFGKPVTLSCSQTLNHNVMYWYQQKSSQAPKLLFHYYDKDFNNEADTPDNFQSRRPNTSFCFLDIRSPGLGDTAMYLCATSRAWYGSSYNEQFFGPGTRLTVL.

This clonotype came up once. The gene calls are TRBV4-2 and TRBJ2-1; 7 nucleotides align to TRBD2. The trim removed 0 bases at V and 0 bases at J, leaving 8 bases unmatched. Germline lookup yields CDR1 LGHNA and CDR2 YNFKEQ. The CDR3 spans 18 residues. This chain's CDR3 is CASSQDPPSGGSYNEQFF. The DNA for the CDR3 is TGTGCCAGCAGCCAAGATCCCCCTAGCGGAGGCTCCTACAATGAGCAGTTCTTC.

There are a few counts of this clonotype. This chain uses TRBV4-1 with TRBJ2-1; TRBD1 matches at 8 bases. CDR3 length equals 18 residues. With 1 base clipped from V and 0 bases from J, the junction kept 8 bases outside the gene matches. CDR1 MGHRA and CDR2 YSYEKL come from the germline V gene. This CDR3 reads CASSQGTGNGASYNEQFF. As DNA, the CDR3 is TGCGCCAGCAGCCAAGGGACAGGGAACGGCGCCTCCTACAATGAGCAGTTCTTC.

V gene TRBV27 combines with J gene TRBJ1-1; D ambiguous. Germline V gene data show CDR1 as MNHEY and CDR2 as SMNVEV (reference sequence). CDR3 size: 12 residues. Trimming cost V 7 bases and J 4 bases, with 10 bases left between them. The CDR3 DNA reads TGTGCCAGCAAGAAGGGAGGCACTGAAGCTTTCTTT. As protein: CASKKGGTEAFF.

The chain links TRBV30 to TRBJ1-4; D gene unclear. The ends were cut back, 3 bases at V and 5 bases at J, with 7 bases in the middle. This CDR3 is built from 12 residues. Germline loops: CDR1 GTSNPN, CDR2 SVGIG (reference sequence). CDR3 sequence reads: CAWSPLNEKLFF. CDR3 coding DNA: TGTGCCTGGAGCCCCCTCAATGAAAAACTGTTTTTT.

The V and J genes are TRBV29-1 and TRBJ1-5; D not resolved. V gave up 5 bases and J gave up 4 bases, with 15 bases separating them. Germline CDR1 reads SQVTM; CDR2 reads ANQGSEA. The CDR3 is made up of 14 amino acids. CDR3 bases: TGCAGCGTTAAGACGGGTCTCGCAAATCAGCCCCAGCATTTT. As protein: CSVKTGLANQPQHF.

This chain links TRBV19 with TRBJ2-7; 10 positions agree with TRBD2. Germline CDR1 and CDR2: LNHDA and SQIVND (reference sequence). The CDR3 runs to 15 residues. V shed 5 bases, J shed 3 bases, and the junction held 7 bases outside the gene matches. The CDR3 protein is CASSPGASGSYEQYF. The CDR3 DNA reads as TGTGCCAGTAGTCCCGGGGCTAGCGGGAGCTACGAGCAGTACTTC.

The chain combines TRBV6-2 or TRBV6-3 with TRBJ2-5, with 11 bases identical to TRBD1. The V gene's germline CDR1 is MNHEY and CDR2 SVGEGT. V trimming: 6 bases; J trimming: 5 bases; junction bases outside the gene matches: 11. The CDR3 consists of 16 residues. In DNA, the CDR3 is TGTGCCAGCAGCTCCCGGACAGGGGGCCGGGGTGAGACCCAGTACTTC. Residues: CASSSRTGGRGETQYF.